These 10 T cell receptor beta chains were sequenced from one sample in a study of T cell repertoires in cytomegalovirus infection. These receptors' antigens are unknown. TCRdb analysed the reads with MiXCR anew, one entry per CDR3 protein. The sample records about 340,000 distinct CDR3 sequences, 25% to 35% being singletons. Sequences were derived from cultured PBMCs, sampled from culture after CMV antigen stimulation. The receptors stem from a human donor in good health (CMV status not recorded). Some clones in this sample may be carry-over from other donors' samples.

The chain links TRBV7-2 to TRBJ2-3, with 7 nucleotides matching TRBD1. This CDR3 region has 16 residues. In germline, CDR1 is SGHTA, CDR2 FQGNSA. With V trimmed by 5 bases and J by 2 bases, 10 bases remained unmatched. The CDR3 DNA is TGTGCCAGCAGCCCACCCGGGACAGCACCCACAGATACGCAGTATTTT. Its translation is CASSPPGTAPTDTQYF.

The chain employs TRBV20-1 and TRBJ2-1; 14 bases agree with TRBD2. Losses at the gene ends were 5 bases for V and 9 bases for J; bases not matched to a gene: 6. The CDR3 runs 14 residues. Per germline, CDR1 DFQATT and CDR2 SNEGSKA (reference sequence). CDR3 sequence reads: CSAAGLAGVIEQFF. The DNA for the CDR3 is TGCAGTGCTGCGGGACTAGCGGGAGTAATTGAGCAGTTCTTC.

The V gene is TRBV11-2, the J gene TRBJ2-5, with D unresolved. V was pared by 3 bases and J by 7 bases, with 15 bases between. Germline CDR1 is SGHAT and CDR2 is FQNNGV. This CDR3 spans 14 amino acids. CDR3 protein: CASSFWKGPGTQYF. The CDR3 nucleotides read TGTGCCAGCAGCTTTTGGAAAGGCCCGGGGACCCAGTACTTC.

This clonotype was detected only a few times. The chain joins TRBV6-6 to TRBJ2-6, with TRBD1 matching over 7 bases. The germline gives CDR1 MNHNY, CDR2 SVGAGI (reference sequence). J was trimmed by 3 bases and V by 2 bases; bases with no gene match: 22. This CDR3 region has 22 residues. The CDR3 loop is CASSYPGTANLIEPLGANVLTF. The CDR3 DNA reads TGTGCCAGCAGTTACCCCGGGACAGCAAACCTTATCGAGCCTCTTGGGGCCAACGTCCTGACTTTC.

This chain connects TRBV6-2 or TRBV6-3 to TRBJ2-1, with D tentatively TRBD2 (5 bases). This CDR3 comprises 13 residues. Germline lookup yields CDR1 MNHEY and CDR2 SVGEGT. V was pared by 5 bases and J by 9 bases, with 14 bases between. CDR3 region: CASSPTGSGEQFF. The DNA for the CDR3 is TGTGCCAGCAGTCCCACGGGGAGTGGTGAGCAGTTCTTC.

This clonotype came up a few times. The chain uses TRBV7-2 and TRBJ2-7; 11 bases match TRBD2. CDR3 length: 17 residues. V shed 3 bases and J 0 bases; nucleotides not matched to a gene: 7. The germline CDR1 and CDR2 sequences are SGHTA and FQGNSA. The DNA for the CDR3 is TGTGCCAGCAGCTTCAGGACTAGCGGGTATAGCTCCTACGAGCAGTACTTC. Translated: CASSFRTSGYSSYEQYF.

The rearrangement links TRBV2 to TRBJ2-7; D is ambiguous. The CDR3 consists of 15 residues. Trimming pared 7 bases from V and 3 bases from J, leaving 19 bases between. Germline lookup yields CDR1 SNHLY and CDR2 FYNNEI. DNA of the CDR3: TGTGCCAGCACCGACGGTAGGGTCCCTATCTACGAGCAGTACTTC. This codes for CASTDGRVPIYEQYF.

The rearrangement uses TRBV12-5 and TRBJ2-5, with TRBD2 matching over 12 bases. The germline gives CDR1 LGHNT, CDR2 FRNRAP. There are 19 residues in the CDR3. The V gene end was trimmed by 0 bases and the J gene end by 4 bases; junction bases not matched to a gene: 12. CDR3 in amino acids: CASGLVAASGGGGGETQYF. CDR3 DNA sequence: TGTGCTAGTGGTTTGGTAGCGGCTAGCGGGGGGGGGGGGGGAGAGACCCAGTACTTC.

This clonotype was counted ten times or more. This chain links TRBV7-8 with TRBJ1-5; TRBD1 aligns across 10 bases. Losses at the gene ends were 5 bases for V and 1 base for J; bases not matched to a gene: 11. Germline CDR1 reads SGHVS; CDR2 reads FQNEAQ. The CDR3 is made up of 18 amino acids. The CDR3 DNA reads TGTGCCAGCAGCCCATCCTTGGACAGGGGGGGGAGCAATCAGCCCCAGCATTTT. Residues: CASSPSLDRGGSNQPQHF.

The rearrangement uses TRBV5-4 and TRBJ1-1; possible D gene TRBD1, 5 bases. Germline values: CDR1 SGHNT, CDR2 YYREEE (reference sequence). Trimming left V 4 bases short and J 0 bases short, with 16 bases between. The CDR3 runs 16 residues. CDR3: CASSLGRGIMNTEAFF. The DNA of the CDR3 is TGTGCCAGCAGCCTGGGGAGGGGAATCATGAACACTGAAGCTTTCTTT.